A single sample is the source of the 24 T cell receptor beta chains below, sequenced in a study of blood T cell repertoires in COVID-19. Profiling relied on immunoSEQ multiplex PCR, and the TCRdb table lists in-frame clones only, not all of them. The table includes some 300,000 clones, roughly 86% detected once. The material sequenced was PBMCs or T cells enriched from blood (not recorded which). Source of these receptors: a woman aged 45-65 years who had been exposed to COVID-19.

In DNA form, the CDR3 reads TGTGCCAGTAAGCCCACAGGGGGCGCGTTTTCCCAAATGGCTGAGCCCCAGCATTTT. This encodes CASKPTGGAFSQMAEPQHF. The rearrangement links TRBV19 to TRBJ1-5; TRBD1 matches 9 bases. Germline CDR1 reads LNHDA; CDR2 reads SQIVND (reference sequence). The CDR3 consists of 19 residues. Unmatched junction bases numbered 24, after V lost 7 bases and J lost 8 bases.

The J gene is TRBJ1-4, the V gene TRBV7-9, with 9 bases that match TRBD1. The CDR3 is 13 residues long. Trimming removed 4 bases from V and 14 bases from J; junction bases left unmatched: 8. Germline-derived CDR1 and CDR2 are SEHNR and FQNEAQ (reference sequence). The CDR3 spells CASSSGTGLRLFF. The CDR3 nucleotides are TGTGCCAGCAGCTCTGGGACAGGGTTAAGGCTGTTTTTT.

This clone was observed a handful of times. V gene TRBV28 combines with J gene TRBJ2-1, with D tentatively TRBD1 (5 bases). This CDR3 is 14 amino acids long. Germline CDR1 and CDR2: MDHEN and SYDVKM. V lost 5 bases to trimming and J lost 1 base, with 9 bases between them. CDR3 residues: CASSPQGSYNEQFF. Written as DNA, the CDR3 is TGTGCCAGCAGTCCTCAGGGATCCTACAATGAGCAGTTCTTC.

V gene TRBV3-1 (or the pseudogene TRBV3-2) combines with J gene TRBJ2-5; D possibly corresponds to TRBD1 (6 bases). V was shortened by 0 bases and J by 4 bases, with 12 bases between the two germline ends. Germline CDR1 is LGHDT and CDR2 is YNNKEL (reference sequence). The CDR3 extends over 15 amino acids. In nucleotides, the CDR3 is TGTGCCAGCAGCCAAGACCGAACAGGGATAGAGACCCAGTACTTC. Its translation: CASSQDRTGIETQYF.

This chain connects TRBV9 to TRBJ1-1, with D unresolved. The CDR3 is 13 amino acids. V lost 3 bases and J 5 bases, leaving 11 bases between the germline ends. Germline values: CDR1 SGDLS, CDR2 YYNGEE. This CDR3 reads CASSGAGKTEAFF. The CDR3 nucleotides read TGTGCCAGCAGCGGAGCGGGGAAGACTGAAGCTTTCTTT.

This chain links TRBV2 with TRBJ2-5; D remains ambiguous. CDR3 length equals 14 residues. With 0 bases removed from V and 5 bases from J, the gap between germline ends came to 10 bases. Germline-derived CDR1 and CDR2 are SNHLY and FYNNEI. CDR3 sequence: CASSEAVQWETQYF. The CDR3 DNA follows: TGTGCCAGCAGTGAAGCGGTCCAGTGGGAGACCCAGTACTTC.

This rearrangement joins TRBV11-2 to TRBJ2-3, with D possibly TRBD2 on 5 matching bases. The CDR3 totals 15 residues. Trimming stripped 3 bases from V and 2 bases from J, with 12 bases between. Germline assignment: CDR1 SGHAT and CDR2 FQNNGV. The CDR3 loop is CASSFSAVNTDTQYF. CDR3 DNA sequence: TGTGCCAGCAGCTTTAGCGCGGTGAACACAGATACGCAGTATTTT.

The chain links TRBV7-9 to TRBJ1-3; D unclear. Germline loops: CDR1 SEHNR, CDR2 FQNEAQ (reference sequence). V dropped 11 bases and J dropped 0 bases, with 11 bases sitting between them. This CDR3 is 13 amino acids long. CDR3 in amino acids: CASGPSSGNTIYF. The CDR3 DNA sequence: TGTGCCTCCGGTCCGAGCTCTGGAAACACCATATATTTT.

The count of this clone is one. This sequence joins TRBV7-2 and TRBJ2-3, with 13 bases fitting TRBD2. CDR3 length equals 18 residues. J lost 6 bases, V lost 5 bases, and 14 bases had no gene match. CDR1 and CDR2 from the germline V gene are SGHTA and FQGNSA. The CDR3 here is CASSRGLAGARSRDTQYF. Written as DNA, the CDR3 is TGTGCCAGCAGCCGCGGACTAGCGGGGGCCCGTTCGCGCGATACGCAGTATTTT. The full variable domain, with the rest looked up from reference TRBV7-2 and TRBJ2-3, is GAGVSQSPSNKVTEKGKDVELRCDPISGHTALYWYRQSLGQGLEFLIYFQGNSAPDKSGLPSDRFSAERTGGSVSTLTIQRTQQEDSAVYLCASSRGLAGARSRDTQYFGPGTRLTVL.

The rearrangement joins TRBV19 to TRBJ1-4; TRBD1 matches at 9 bases. The V gene's germline CDR1 is LNHDA and CDR2 SQIVND (reference sequence). V gave up 5 bases and J gave up 4 bases; unmatched junction bases: 5. This CDR3 region has 15 residues. CDR3 nucleotides: TGTGCCAGTAGTTCCCAGGACAGGGGTAATGAAAAACTGTTTTTT. It specifies CASSSQDRGNEKLFF.

The chain couples TRBV2 to TRBJ2-7; D ambiguous. The germline V gene encodes CDR1 SNHLY and CDR2 FYNNEI. This CDR3 contains 13 residues. V was shortened by 8 bases and J by 2 bases, with 13 bases between the two germline ends. As DNA, the CDR3 is TGTGCCAGCTCCCAGTTACAAGCCTACGAGCAGTACTTC. This encodes CASSQLQAYEQYF. Combining the CDR3 with reference TRBV2 and TRBJ2-7 gives the whole variable domain EPEVTQTPSHQVTQMGQEVILRCVPISNHLYFYWYRQILGQKVEFLVSFYNNEISEKSEIFDDQFSVERPDGSNFTLKIRSTKLEDSAMYFCASSQLQAYEQYFGPGTRLTVT.

This rearrangement joins TRBV5-1 to TRBJ2-3; 10 nucleotides match TRBD2. From germline, CDR1 is SGHRS and CDR2 YFSETQ. The CDR3 consists of 19 residues. Trimming cost V 4 bases and J 0 bases; bases outside gene matches: 14. CDR3 region: CASSHGGTSGVASTDTQYF. CDR3 bases: TGCGCCAGCAGCCACGGAGGAACTAGCGGGGTCGCTAGCACAGATACGCAGTATTTT.

This chain connects TRBV6-5 to TRBJ2-2, with D possibly being TRBD2 (5 bases). The V end was cut by 2 bases, the J end by 5 bases, with 12 bases between. The CDR3 is 15 residues long. Germline V gives CDR1 MNHEY, CDR2 SVGAGI. The DNA of the CDR3 is TGTGCCAGCAGTTACCAATTTGAGCGGACCGGGGAGCTGTTTTTT. Protein: CASSYQFERTGELFF.

This sequence joins TRBV12-3 or TRBV12-4 and TRBJ1-2; no reliable D call. The germline V and J ends were trimmed by 3 bases and 5 bases, with 10 bases remaining between them. The CDR3 covers 13 residues. The CDR3 DNA is TGTGCCAGCAGTTTGGATAGACAATATGGCTACACCTTC. This gives the protein CASSLDRQYGYTF.

The V and J genes are TRBV10-3 and TRBJ2-7, with 9 nucleotides matching TRBD1. The V segment lost 6 bases and the J segment 5 bases; nucleotides outside the gene matches: 8. CDR3 length equals 14 residues. Germline lookup yields CDR1 ENHRY and CDR2 SYGVKD. The CDR3, as DNA: TGTGCCATCAGGACGGGACAGGGTATCAACGAGCAGTACTTC. Its protein product is CAIRTGQGINEQYF.

The chain has TRBV6-6 and TRBJ1-5, with TRBD1 identical over 9 bases. Unmatched junction bases numbered 8, after V lost 4 bases and J lost 7 bases. The CDR3 is made up of 15 amino acids. Germline CDR1 reads MNHNY; CDR2 reads SVGAGI (reference sequence). CDR3 protein: CASSLGQGKVQPQHF. DNA for the CDR3: TGTGCCAGCAGTTTGGGACAGGGAAAGGTCCAGCCCCAGCATTTT.

The V and J genes are TRBV10-3 and TRBJ2-7; 10 bases map to TRBD2. Unmatched junction bases numbered 1, after V lost 0 bases and J lost 2 bases. This CDR3 has 15 residues. The germline CDR1 and CDR2 sequences are ENHRY and SYGVKD. The CDR3 bases are TGTGCCATCAGTGAGTCAGCGGGGGGGACCTACGAGCAGTACTTC. Encoded protein: CAISESAGGTYEQYF.

The gene calls are TRBV30 and TRBJ1-2; D is unresolved. V lost 5 bases, J lost 7 bases, and 17 bases lay in between. Germline V gene sequence: CDR1 GTSNPN, CDR2 SVGIG (reference sequence). CDR3 length: 13 amino acids. The CDR3 bases are TGTGCCTGGGCCCCGGGTCAGCCTACTGGCTACACCTTC. Its protein product is CAWAPGQPTGYTF.

This chain links TRBV29-1 with TRBJ2-7; a weak D match, TRBD1 (8 bases). Germline-derived CDR1 and CDR2 are SQVTM and ANQGSEA. Trimming took 2 bases from V and 7 from J, leaving 24 bases between them. The CDR3 runs to 16 residues. CDR3 sequence: CSVEYSGGGGGQEQYF. For the CDR3, the DNA is TGCAGCGTTGAATACTCAGGGGGCGGGGGAGGTCAGGAGCAGTACTTC.

The chain links TRBV24-1 to TRBJ2-7, with 11 bases identical to TRBD1. V gave up 3 bases and J gave up 6 bases; unmatched junction bases: 9. Germline V lookup: CDR1 KGHDR, CDR2 SFDVKD. The CDR3 length is 16 residues. Written as DNA, the CDR3 is TGTGCCACCAGTGATCCTACCGGGACAGGGGGGAGCGAGCAGTACTTC. Translated, it gives CATSDPTGTGGSEQYF.

This sequence joins TRBV30 and TRBJ2-3; 8 nucleotides match TRBD1. V shed 3 bases, J shed 2 bases, and the junction held 7 bases outside the gene matches. This CDR3 comprises 15 residues. Germline lookup yields CDR1 GTSNPN and CDR2 SVGIG (reference sequence). The CDR3 region is CAWSLVGQATDTQYF. For the CDR3, the DNA is TGTGCCTGGAGCCTAGTGGGACAGGCCACAGATACGCAGTATTTT.

The CDR3 bases are TGTGCCAGCTCCCTCGACAGGGTATTAGAGCAGTTCTTC. Translation gives CASSLDRVLEQFF. The rearrangement uses TRBV18 and TRBJ2-1, with 7 bases lining up with TRBD1. The germline CDR1 and CDR2 sequences are KGHSH and LQKENI. This CDR3 has 13 residues. J lost 10 bases, V lost 6 bases, and 9 bases had no gene match.

This chain links TRBV3-1 (or the pseudogene TRBV3-2) with TRBJ2-6; tentative D call: TRBD1 (5 bases). Trimming shortened V by 8 bases and J by 1 base, and 9 bases separated the two germline ends. Germline V gives CDR1 LGHDT, CDR2 YNNKEL (reference sequence). This CDR3 has 14 amino acids. CDR3: CASGALSGANVLTF. The DNA of the CDR3 is TGTGCCAGCGGGGCTTTGTCTGGGGCCAACGTCCTGACTTTC.

This clone was seen just once. The chain joins TRBV5-1 to TRBJ1-1; no clear D gene. Germline-derived CDR1 and CDR2 are SGHRS and YFSETQ. Trimming removed 0 bases from V and 2 bases from J, with 8 bases in between. The CDR3 is made up of 14 amino acids. CDR3 in amino acids: CASSLAAGNTEAFF. The CDR3 coding sequence is TGCGCCAGCAGCTTGGCCGCAGGCAACACTGAAGCTTTCTTT. Drawing the rest from reference TRBV5-1 and TRBJ1-1, the complete variable domain is KAGVTQTPRYLIKTRGQQVTLSCSPISGHRSVSWYQQTPGQGLQFLFEYFSETQRNKGNFPGRFSGRQFSNSRSEMNVSTLELGDSALYLCASSLAAGNTEAFFGQGTRLTVV.